This T cell receptor (beta chain) was sequenced during a study of CD8 T cells in Susac syndrome. Random hexamers served to reverse transcribe roughly 0.5 to 1 ug RNA. TCRdb reprocessed the immunoSEQ multiplex PCR reads via MiXCR and lists one record per CDR3 protein. The sample shows approximately 300,000 distinct CDR3 sequences, approximately 89% of them seen only once. The CDR3 consists of 15 residues. The V gene lost 0 bases and the J gene lost 5 bases, with 14 bases spanning the gap. Germline CDR1 and CDR2: SGHAT and FQNNGV. This sequence originates from a human donor with multiple sclerosis. What was sequenced was CD8+ T cells from PBMCs. V and J are TRBV11-2 and TRBJ2-7; D uncertain. CDR3 in amino acids: CASSLDSGSYHEQYF. CDR3 DNA sequence: TGTGCCAGCAGCTTAGATTCTGGAAGTTACCACGAGCAGTACTTC.